The next 18 T cell receptor beta chains were all read from a single sample in a study of shared clonotypes between healthy human individuals. The table came from immunoSEQ multiplex PCR; TCRdb's copy has only in-frame clones and leaves some out. Found here are fewer than 600,000 clones, around 77% of them singletons; the top ten hold about 12%. The specimen sequenced was PBMCs. The receptors here all came from a woman between 40 and 55 years old in good health. Some clones in this sample may be carry-over from other donors' samples.

In the case of this clone: The identical CDR3 is also encoded by other nucleotide sequences in the sample. The chain combines TRBV5-4 with TRBJ2-7, with D possibly matching TRBD1 (5 bases). The germline V gene has CDR1 SGHNT and CDR2 YYREEE (reference sequence). V was clipped by 2 bases and J by 2 bases, with 8 bases between them. This CDR3 region has 13 residues. This CDR3 reads CASSLDRTYEQYF. The CDR3 bases are TGTGCCAGCAGCTTAGACAGAACCTACGAGCAGTACTTC.

The V gene is TRBV11-2, the J gene TRBJ2-1; 12 bases line up with TRBD2. Germline CDR1 reads SGHAT; CDR2 reads FQNNGV. CDR3 length: 15 residues. V shed 5 bases and J 9 bases; nucleotides not matched to a gene: 8. In nucleotides, the CDR3 is TGTGCCAGCAGCCCAGGACTAGCGGGATTCTTTGAGCAGTTCTTC. Its protein is CASSPGLAGFFEQFF.

Remarks on this clone: A far larger clone lies a single base away; this is likely a read error. The V call is TRBV2, the J call TRBJ1-2; D possibly corresponds to TRBD1 (5 bases). From germline, CDR1 is SNHLY and CDR2 FYNNEI. The V end lost 8 bases, the J end lost 6 bases, and 19 bases lay between the germline ends. This CDR3 contains 14 residues. CDR3 in DNA: TGTGCCAGCGAGGGGTTTGGCAGGCCTGATGGCTACACCTTC. As protein: CASEGFGRPDGYTF.

This clone was detected a few times. The CDR3 bases are TGTGCCAGCAGCTTGGGGCAGGGGATTCCAACTAATGAAAAACTGTTTTTT. Translating it yields CASSLGQGIPTNEKLFF. This chain joins TRBV5-4 and TRBJ1-4, with D perhaps TRBD1 (6 bases). Germline CDR1 reads SGHNT; CDR2 reads YYREEE (reference sequence). The CDR3 length is 17 residues. V was cut by 0 bases and J by 0 bases, with 12 bases left in between.

This rearrangement joins TRBV6-5 to TRBJ2-7, with 10 nucleotides matching TRBD2. The germline V gene encodes CDR1 MNHEY and CDR2 SVGAGI. With 10 bases clipped from V and 2 bases from J, the junction kept 11 bases outside the gene matches. CDR3 length: 15 amino acids. The CDR3 loop reads CATRRYSGGPYEQYF. The CDR3 nucleotides are TGTGCCACCCGCAGATATAGCGGGGGGCCCTACGAGCAGTACTTC.

The genes are TRBV4-3 and TRBJ1-4; 9 nucleotides line up with TRBD1. Germline V gene sequence: CDR1 LGHNA, CDR2 YSLEER. The V and J ends lost 1 base and 4 bases, in that order; junction bases with no gene match: 4. This CDR3 has 16 residues. In nucleotides, the CDR3 is TGCGCCAGCAGCCAAGCACAGGGGGCGGGTAATGAAAAACTGTTTTTT. Its protein is CASSQAQGAGNEKLFF.

The chain links TRBV2 to TRBJ2-5; the D is unclear. Trimming stripped 0 bases from V and 7 bases from J, with 12 bases between. The CDR3 totals 14 residues. Germline CDR1 is SNHLY and CDR2 is FYNNEI. CDR3 protein: CASSEASISATQYF. Here the CDR3 DNA reads TGTGCCAGCAGTGAAGCTTCCATCTCAGCGACCCAGTACTTC.

The chain carries TRBV6-5 and TRBJ1-6; no firm D call. Germline CDR1 MNHEY, CDR2 SVGAGI. The CDR3 covers 16 residues. The ends were cut back, 2 bases at V and 1 base at J, with 9 bases in the middle. The CDR3 region has the DNA TGTGCCAGCAGTTACCGGGCCGGATCCTATAATTCACCCCTCCACTTT. Protein sequence: CASSYRAGSYNSPLHF.

V usage is TRBV6-5 and J usage is TRBJ1-2; D is perhaps TRBD1 (5 bases). Trimming removed 5 bases from V and 7 bases from J, with 14 bases in between. This CDR3 is 13 amino acids long. CDR1 and CDR2 (germline): MNHEY, SVGAGI. The CDR3 sequence is CASSRGSGSGYTF. DNA of the CDR3: TGTGCCAGCAGTCGGGGGAGCGGGAGTGGCTACACCTTC.

This clone was counted once. V and J are TRBV7-7 and TRBJ2-3; D may be TRBD2 (6 bases). CDR3 length equals 15 residues. With 5 bases removed from V and 2 bases from J, the gap between germline ends came to 14 bases. CDR1 SSHAT and CDR2 FNYEAQ come from the germline V gene (reference sequence). Here the CDR3 DNA reads TGTGCCAGCAGCCCACTAGCTGTCACCACAGATACGCAGTATTTT. Its translation: CASSPLAVTTDTQYF.

The V gene is TRBV4-1, the J gene TRBJ2-3; D is possibly TRBD2 (5 bases). Per the germline V gene, CDR1 is MGHRA and CDR2 is YSYEKL. With 3 bases removed from V and 2 bases from J, the gap between germline ends came to 9 bases. This CDR3 has 14 amino acids. CDR3 region: CASSQERITDTQYF. In DNA form, the CDR3 reads TGCGCCAGCAGCCAGGAGCGGATCACAGATACGCAGTATTTT.

This clone was seen a single time. The J gene is TRBJ1-2, the V gene TRBV7-3; 7 bases are a match to TRBD1. The germline V gene encodes CDR1 SGHTA and CDR2 FQGTGA. The CDR3 contains 15 residues. V was clipped by 5 bases and J by 8 bases; unmatched bases: 14. CDR3 nucleotides: TGTGCCAGCAGCCTAGGAGGGGGCGCGTCGATGGGCTACACCTTC. It specifies CASSLGGGASMGYTF.

This clone has only one observation. This chain connects TRBV11-2 to TRBJ1-1; 7 bases agree with TRBD1. The CDR3 has 16 amino acids. The V gene's germline CDR1 is SGHAT and CDR2 FQNNGV. Germline trimming cut 2 bases from V and 0 bases from J; bases unmatched to any gene: 6. The CDR3 loop reads CASSLRGGGMNTEAFF. CDR3 in DNA: TGTGCCAGCAGCTTAAGAGGGGGCGGGATGAACACTGAAGCTTTCTTT. Looking up the rest from reference TRBV11-2 and TRBJ1-1 gives the full variable domain: EAGVAQSPRYKIIEKRQSVAFWCNPISGHATLYWYQQILGQGPKLLIQFQNNGVVDDSQLPKDRFSAERLKGVDSTLKIQPAKLEDSAVYLCASSLRGGGMNTEAFFGQGTRLTVV.

The chain carries TRBV5-4 and TRBJ2-7; D unresolved. CDR1 and CDR2 (germline): SGHNT, YYREEE (reference sequence). V lost 6 bases to trimming and J lost 5 bases, with 12 bases between them. CDR3 length: 12 residues. The CDR3 loop reads CASTATGDEQYF. CDR3 nucleotide sequence: TGTGCCAGCACCGCGACGGGTGACGAGCAGTACTTC.

CDR3: CASSLDRANEQFF. The CDR3 DNA reads TGTGCCAGCAGCTTGGACAGAGCCAATGAGCAGTTCTTC. The chain employs TRBV11-2 and TRBJ2-1, with a possible D match to TRBD1 (6 bases). V lost 3 bases, J lost 6 bases, and 9 bases lay in between. Per germline, CDR1 SGHAT and CDR2 FQNNGV. The CDR3 length is 13 residues.

This clone has at least ten counts. The V call is TRBV28, the J call TRBJ2-1; 8 bases match TRBD2. Germline lookup yields CDR1 MDHEN and CDR2 SYDVKM. CDR3 length: 11 residues. V was pared by 6 bases and J by 14 bases, with 6 bases of the junction left unmatched. CDR3 nucleotide sequence: TGTGCCAGCAGATCCCCGGGAGGGGAGTTCTTC. It yields the protein CASRSPGGEFF.

The rearrangement uses TRBV27 and TRBJ2-7, with D perhaps assigned TRBD1 or TRBD2 (5 bases each). The CDR3 sequence is 14 residues long. V was shortened by 3 bases and J by 2 bases, with 11 bases between the two germline ends. The germline gives CDR1 MNHEY, CDR2 SMNVEV (reference sequence). DNA of the CDR3: TGTGCCAGCAGTTTTACCGGGACGGCCTACGAGCAGTACTTC. The encoded protein is CASSFTGTAYEQYF.

The chain uses TRBV18 and TRBJ2-7; 9 nucleotides match TRBD2. The CDR3 totals 14 residues. V lost 8 bases and J lost 0; bases outside the gene matches: 5. The germline V gene encodes CDR1 KGHSH and CDR2 LQKENI. CDR3 sequence reads: CASRLAVSSYEQYF. The CDR3 nucleotides read TGTGCCAGCCGACTAGCGGTGAGCTCCTACGAGCAGTACTTC.